What follows describes a single T cell receptor beta chain. Its antigen remains unidentified. With V trimmed by 7 bases and J by 2 bases, 6 bases remained unmatched. The CDR3 extends over 14 amino acids. Germline CDR1 reads LNHDA; CDR2 reads SQIVND (reference sequence). This PCR relied on a set of 60 Vbeta primers and 13 Jbeta primers. Using immunoSEQ multiplex PCR, the repertoire was profiled, and TCRdb retains in-frame clones only, with some absent. The data show some 170,000 clones, about 80% seen once. The record originates from a study of cytomegalovirus exposure and HLA in healthy donors. General study results and limits: TCR beta V segments were, for the most part, productive about 87% or about 30% of the time in an earlier analysis. The authors enumerated over 150 TCR beta chains as linked to cytomegalovirus. Through in vitro validation, three CMV-associated chains were shown to be specific for CMV antigens.

The V gene is TRBV19, the J gene TRBJ2-7; 9 bases align to TRBD1. The source material was PBMCs. The sequence was collected from a man aged 40-49 years in good health and CMV-seronegative. Here the CDR3 reads CASTRTGDTYEQYF. The CDR3 nucleotides read TGTGCCAGTACCCGGACAGGGGACACCTACGAGCAGTACTTC.